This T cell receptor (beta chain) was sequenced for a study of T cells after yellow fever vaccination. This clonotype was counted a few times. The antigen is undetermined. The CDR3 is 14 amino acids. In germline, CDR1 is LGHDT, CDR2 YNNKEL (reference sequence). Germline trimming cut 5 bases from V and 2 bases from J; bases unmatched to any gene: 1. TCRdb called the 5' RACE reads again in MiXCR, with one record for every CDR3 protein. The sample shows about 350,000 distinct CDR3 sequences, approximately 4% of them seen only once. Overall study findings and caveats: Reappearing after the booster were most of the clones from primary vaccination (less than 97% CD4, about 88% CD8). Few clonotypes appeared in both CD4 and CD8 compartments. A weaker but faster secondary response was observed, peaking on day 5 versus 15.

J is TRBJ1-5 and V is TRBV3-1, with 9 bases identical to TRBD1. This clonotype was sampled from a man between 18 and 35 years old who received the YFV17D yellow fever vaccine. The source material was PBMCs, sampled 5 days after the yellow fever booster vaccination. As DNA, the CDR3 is TGTGCCAGCAGCTGGACAGGGGGCAATCAGCCCCAGCATTTT. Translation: CASSWTGGNQPQHF.